These T cell receptor delta chains were read from a single sample in a study of Vδ1+ human thymocytes. TCRdb re-processed the multiplex PCR reads via CATT. Among 80,000 or so delta-chain clones, roughly a third were seen once, and the ten largest hold about 0.24%. Sequencing was carried out using Vdelta1+ gamma-delta thymocytes from the thymus. The source of these receptors is a boy under two years old who had congenital heart surgery. The CDR3 runs from the conserved cysteine through the conserved F or W. Each record gives: clone size, V gene, J gene, D gene, CDR3 protein, CDR3 DNA. A D gene is named only where the DNA matches it firmly. The size of a clone is reported for some rows only, either as once, few or many, or as a class for expanded clones.

abundance: few; v_gene: TRDV1; j_gene: TRDJ1; d_gene: TRDD2; CDR3aa: CALGPPFLLSREGKLIF; CDR3nt: TGTGCTCTTGGGCCTCCCTTCCTACTGTCGAGGGAGGGGAAACTCATCTTT
abundance: NA; v_gene: TRDV1; j_gene: TRDJ1; d_gene: NA; CDR3aa: CALGISRTGSGRGLYTDKLIF; CDR3nt: TGTGCTCTTGGGATTTCTCGTACTGGGTCCGGACGGGGACTCTACACCGATAAACTCATCTTT
abundance: few; v_gene: TRDV1; j_gene: TRDJ1; d_gene: TRDD3; CDR3aa: CALGEQLRLGEYTDKLIF; CDR3nt: TGTGCTCTTGGGGAACAACTAAGGCTGGGGGAGTACACCGATAAACTCATCTTT
abundance: NA; v_gene: TRDV1; j_gene: TRDJ1; d_gene: TRDD3; CDR3aa: CALGELRAGLGFLLGDNEPKLIF; CDR3nt: TGTGCTCTTGGGGAACTTCGAGCAGGCCTTGGTTTTTTACTGGGGGATAACGAGCCTAAACTCATCTTT
abundance: few; v_gene: TRDV1; j_gene: TRDJ1; d_gene: TRDD3; CDR3aa: CALGELSPRELGDPSELIF; CDR3nt: TGTGCTCTTGGGGAACTATCTCCTAGGGAGCTGGGGGATCCATCGGAACTCATCTTT
abundance: NA; v_gene: TRDV1; j_gene: TRDJ1; d_gene: NA; CDR3aa: CALGTYPWGRYTDKLIF; CDR3nt: TGTGCTCTTGGGACATACCCCTGGGGACGGTACACCGATAAACTCATCTTT
abundance: few; v_gene: TRDV1; j_gene: TRDJ1; d_gene: TRDD2; CDR3aa: CALGEPSFLLPQHSDAGKLIF; CDR3nt: TGTGCTCTTGGGGAACCATCCTTCCTACTCCCCCAGCATTCCGATGCGGGTAAACTCATCTTT
abundance: NA; v_gene: TRDV1; j_gene: TRDJ1; d_gene: TRDD3; CDR3aa: CALGEILNWGDLYADKLIF; CDR3nt: TGTGCTCTTGGGGAAATACTAAACTGGGGGGACCTGTACGCCGATAAACTCATCTTT
abundance: few; v_gene: TRDV1; j_gene: TRDJ1; d_gene: NA; CDR3aa: CALGEPHPNGVIHTDKLIF; CDR3nt: TGTGCTCTTGGGGAACCTCATCCGAATGGCGTAATCCACACCGATAAACTCATCTTT
abundance: NA; v_gene: TRDV1; j_gene: TRDJ1; d_gene: TRDD3; CDR3aa: CALGLSSTTLVLGDLHTDKLIF; CDR3nt: TGTGCTCTTGGGCTATCTTCCACTACATTGGTACTGGGGGATCTTCACACCGATAAACTCATCTTT
abundance: few; v_gene: TRDV1; j_gene: TRDJ1; d_gene: NA; CDR3aa: CALGEVSHDVQTDKLIF; CDR3nt: TGTGCTCTTGGGGAAGTTTCCCACGACGTACAGACCGATAAACTCATCTTT
abundance: few; v_gene: TRDV1; j_gene: TRDJ1; d_gene: TRDD3; CDR3aa: CALGELAVKRGDGGYLYTDKLIF; CDR3nt: TGTGCTCTTGGGGAACTAGCCGTCAAACGCGGGGATGGGGGATACCTTTACACCGATAAACTCATCTTT
abundance: few; v_gene: TRDV1; j_gene: TRDJ1; d_gene: TRDD3; CDR3aa: CALGDLPFNLGDPYTDKLIF; CDR3nt: TGTGCTCTTGGGGACCTACCGTTTAATCTGGGGGACCCGTACACCGATAAACTCATCTTT
abundance: NA; v_gene: TRDV1; j_gene: TRDJ1; d_gene: TRDD3; CDR3aa: CALGELTLLREHGVILGDTEVTDKLIF; CDR3nt: TGTGCTCTTGGGGAACTCACACTTCTCCGTGAACACGGGGTAATACTGGGGGATACAGAAGTCACCGATAAACTCATCTTT
abundance: few; v_gene: TRDV1; j_gene: TRDJ1; d_gene: NA; CDR3aa: CALGSTSYVRGYMKLIF; CDR3nt: TGTGCTCTTGGGAGCACTTCCTACGTGAGGGGATACATGAAACTCATCTTT
abundance: NA; v_gene: TRDV1; j_gene: TRDJ1; d_gene: TRDD3; CDR3aa: CALGEHQVLGLFSYTDKLIF; CDR3nt: TGTGCTCTTGGGGAACATCAAGTACTGGGGCTTTTTTCCTACACCGATAAACTCATCTTT
abundance: NA; v_gene: TRDV1; j_gene: TRDJ1; d_gene: NA; CDR3aa: CALGEQPEDTDKLIF; CDR3nt: TGTGCTCTTGGGGAACAACCGGAGGATACCGATAAACTCATCTTT
abundance: once; v_gene: TRDV1; j_gene: TRDJ1; d_gene: TRDD3; CDR3aa: CALGKPSWGIEWSTDKLIF; CDR3nt: TGTGCTCTTGGGAAGCCCTCCTGGGGGATAGAGTGGAGCACCGATAAACTCATCTTT
abundance: NA; v_gene: TRDV1; j_gene: TRDJ1; d_gene: NA; CDR3aa: CALGELPAFLPSIYWVSDKLIF; CDR3nt: TGTGCTCTTGGGGAACTCCCCGCCTTCCTCCCTTCGATATACTGGGTGAGCGATAAACTCATCTTT
abundance: few; v_gene: TRDV1; j_gene: TRDJ1; d_gene: NA; CDR3aa: CALGERRGGLGHHTDKLIF; CDR3nt: TGTGCTCTTGGGGAACGCCGCGGGGGACTGGGACACCACACCGATAAACTCATCTTT
abundance: NA; v_gene: TRDV1; j_gene: TRDJ1; d_gene: NA; CDR3aa: CALGQVRLGAYTDKLIF; CDR3nt: TGTGCTCTTGGGCAAGTACGGTTGGGGGCGTACACCGATAAACTCATCTTT
abundance: NA; v_gene: TRDV1; j_gene: TRDJ1; d_gene: TRDD3; CDR3aa: CALGDGPISTGWGIRSDKLIF; CDR3nt: TGTGCTCTTGGGGATGGGCCCATTTCTACCGGCTGGGGGATACGGAGCGATAAACTCATCTTT
abundance: NA; v_gene: TRDV1; j_gene: TRDJ1; d_gene: TRDD3; CDR3aa: CALGGDPGTGGYAPQLIF; CDR3nt: TGTGCTCTTGGGGGGGATCCCGGTACTGGGGGATACGCTCCCCAACTCATCTTT
abundance: few; v_gene: TRDV1; j_gene: TRDJ1; d_gene: TRDD3; CDR3aa: CALGERIRLGDSDKLIF; CDR3nt: TGTGCTCTTGGGGAACGGATTCGACTGGGGGATTCCGATAAACTCATCTTT
abundance: NA; v_gene: TRDV1; j_gene: TRDJ1; d_gene: TRDD3; CDR3aa: CALGESTGLGNTDKLIF; CDR3nt: TGTGCTCTTGGGGAATCTACGGGACTGGGGAACACCGATAAACTCATCTTT
abundance: NA; v_gene: TRDV1; j_gene: TRDJ1; d_gene: TRDD3; CDR3aa: CALGERAFPTWGIPGLIF; CDR3nt: TGTGCTCTTGGGGAACGGGCCTTCCCGACTTGGGGGATACCGGGACTCATCTTT
abundance: few; v_gene: TRDV1; j_gene: TRDJ1; d_gene: TRDD3; CDR3aa: CALGEFRAYWGPHKLIF; CDR3nt: TGTGCTCTTGGGGAATTTAGGGCTTACTGGGGGCCGCATAAACTCATCTTT
abundance: NA; v_gene: TRDV1; j_gene: TRDJ1; d_gene: NA; CDR3aa: CALGELSSTPGAVYTAIPPGKTDKLIF; CDR3nt: TGTGCTCTTGGGGAACTATCAAGTACTCCGGGGGCTGTATACACTGCGATACCCCCCGGTAAGACCGATAAACTCATCTTT
abundance: NA; v_gene: TRDV1; j_gene: TRDJ1; d_gene: TRDD3; CDR3aa: CALGESHPTGGRYTDKLIF; CDR3nt: TGTGCTCTTGGGGAATCCCACCCTACTGGGGGAAGATACACCGATAAACTCATCTTT
abundance: few; v_gene: TRDV1; j_gene: TRDJ1; d_gene: NA; CDR3aa: CALGTRPNPDTDKLIF; CDR3nt: TGTGCTCTTGGGACCCGCCCCAACCCAGACACCGATAAACTCATCTTT
abundance: few; v_gene: TRDV2; j_gene: TRDJ1; d_gene: TRDD3; CDR3aa: CACDVRVAVTGGAFTDKLIF; CDR3nt: TGTGCCTGTGACGTGAGGGTCGCCGTTACTGGGGGAGCCTTCACCGATAAACTCATCTTT
abundance: NA; v_gene: TRDV1; j_gene: TRDJ1; d_gene: TRDD3; CDR3aa: CALGEILGDPYTDKLIF; CDR3nt: TGTGCTCTTGGGGAGATACTGGGGGATCCGTACACCGATAAACTCATCTTT
abundance: NA; v_gene: TRDV1; j_gene: TRDJ1; d_gene: TRDD2; CDR3aa: CALGGPTPSYEAGSYQYTDKLIF; CDR3nt: TGTGCTCTTGGGGGACCTACACCTTCCTACGAGGCGGGGTCTTACCAGTACACCGATAAACTCATCTTT
abundance: NA; v_gene: TRDV1; j_gene: TRDJ1; d_gene: TRDD3; CDR3aa: CALGDLASSHWGIRGADKLIF; CDR3nt: TGTGCTCTTGGGGACCTAGCTTCCTCCCACTGGGGGATACGGGGGGCCGATAAACTCATCTTT
abundance: NA; v_gene: TRDV1; j_gene: TRDJ1; d_gene: TRDD3; CDR3aa: CALGVLGEGTRYTDKLIF; CDR3nt: TGTGCTCTTGGTGTACTGGGGGAAGGAACTCGGTACACCGATAAACTCATCTTT
abundance: once; v_gene: TRDV1; j_gene: TRDJ1; d_gene: NA; CDR3aa: CALGELVILDQLIF; CDR3nt: TGTGCTCTTGGGGAACTCGTGATACTCGATCAACTCATCTTT
abundance: few; v_gene: TRDV2; j_gene: TRDJ1; d_gene: NA; CDR3aa: CACDTGREADKLIF; CDR3nt: TGTGCCTGTGACACCGGCCGGGAGGCCGATAAACTCATCTTT
abundance: NA; v_gene: TRDV1; j_gene: TRDJ1; d_gene: TRDD3; CDR3aa: CALVAHTRNLYWGKYTDKLIF; CDR3nt: TGTGCTCTTGTAGCGCATACACGGAACCTTTACTGGGGGAAGTACACCGATAAACTCATCTTT
abundance: NA; v_gene: TRDV1; j_gene: TRDJ1; d_gene: TRDD3; CDR3aa: CALGELGQSCSPCWSGGSNTDKLIF; CDR3nt: TGTGCTCTTGGGGAATTGGGACAATCTTGTTCCCCGTGCTGGTCTGGGGGATCTAACACCGATAAACTCATCTTT
abundance: NA; v_gene: TRDV1; j_gene: TRDJ1; d_gene: TRDD3; CDR3aa: CALGLSPTFPLGDQPYTDKLIF; CDR3nt: TGTGCTCTTGGTCTTTCCCCTACCTTCCCACTGGGGGATCAACCGTACACCGATAAACTCATCTTT
abundance: NA; v_gene: TRDV2; j_gene: TRDJ3; d_gene: TRDD3; CDR3aa: CACDTQWGIKAWDTRQMFF; CDR3nt: TGTGCCTGTGACACTCAGTGGGGGATAAAGGCTTGGGACACCCGACAGATGTTTTTC
abundance: NA; v_gene: TRDV1; j_gene: TRDJ1; d_gene: TRDD3; CDR3aa: CALGEWLPTYWGGTDKLIF; CDR3nt: TGTGCTCTTGGGGAATGGTTACCCACATACTGGGGGGGAACCGATAAACTCATCTTT
abundance: NA; v_gene: TRDV1; j_gene: TRDJ1; d_gene: NA; CDR3aa: CALGERVREPLGRKLIF; CDR3nt: TGTGCTCTTGGGGAACGGGTAAGGGAACCGTTGGGGCGCAAACTCATCTTT
abundance: NA; v_gene: TRDV1; j_gene: TRDJ1; d_gene: TRDD3; CDR3aa: CALGDLYEAGTVLPYWGIGTDKLIF; CDR3nt: TGTGCTCTTGGGGACCTCTATGAAGCTGGTACGGTCCTCCCGTACTGGGGGATTGGCACCGATAAACTCATCTTT
abundance: few; v_gene: TRDV1; j_gene: TRDJ1; d_gene: TRDD2; CDR3aa: CALGEFSYGLYHPTDKLIF; CDR3nt: TGTGCTCTTGGGGAATTTTCCTACGGGCTCTACCACCCCACCGATAAACTCATCTTT
abundance: NA; v_gene: TRDV2; j_gene: TRDJ1; d_gene: NA; CDR3aa: CARDTGGGGRREYTDKLIF; CDR3nt: TGTGCCCGTGACACCGGAGGAGGGGGACGACGGGAGTACACCGATAAACTCATCTTT
abundance: NA; v_gene: TRDV1; j_gene: TRDJ1; d_gene: TRDD3; CDR3aa: CALGELALFPPGGLVDKLIF; CDR3nt: TGTGCTCTTGGGGAACTGGCACTATTCCCACCTGGGGGATTGGTCGATAAACTCATCTTT
abundance: NA; v_gene: TRDV1; j_gene: TRDJ2; d_gene: TRDD2; CDR3aa: CALGVEGLPTAHDWGNLRTAQLFF; CDR3nt: TGTGCTCTTGGGGTCGAAGGCCTTCCTACCGCCCATGACTGGGGAAATTTAAGGACAGCACAACTCTTCTTT
abundance: few; v_gene: TRDV1; j_gene: TRDJ1; d_gene: NA; CDR3aa: CALGDWILGCTDKLIF; CDR3nt: TGTGCTCTTGGGGATTGGATACTCGGATGCACCGATAAACTCATCTTT
abundance: NA; v_gene: TRDV1; j_gene: TRDJ1; d_gene: NA; CDR3aa: CALGPRPSPRTGADKLIF; CDR3nt: TGTGCTCTTGGGCCGCGGCCTTCCCCCCGTACTGGGGCCGATAAACTCATCTTT
abundance: few; v_gene: TRDV1; j_gene: TRDJ1; d_gene: TRDD3; CDR3aa: CALGEGRGGFSDKLIF; CDR3nt: TGTGCTCTTGGGGAAGGGCGTGGGGGATTCTCCGATAAACTCATCTTT
abundance: NA; v_gene: TRDV1; j_gene: TRDJ1; d_gene: TRDD3; CDR3aa: CALGELFRGRYWGSDKLIF; CDR3nt: TGTGCTCTTGGGGAACTTTTCCGAGGGCGATACTGGGGGAGCGATAAACTCATCTTT
abundance: once; v_gene: TRDV1; j_gene: TRDJ1; d_gene: NA; CDR3aa: CALGEPAGIISLGDKLIF; CDR3nt: TGTGCTCTTGGGGAGCCCGCAGGGATTATCTCTTTGGGCGATAAACTCATCTTT